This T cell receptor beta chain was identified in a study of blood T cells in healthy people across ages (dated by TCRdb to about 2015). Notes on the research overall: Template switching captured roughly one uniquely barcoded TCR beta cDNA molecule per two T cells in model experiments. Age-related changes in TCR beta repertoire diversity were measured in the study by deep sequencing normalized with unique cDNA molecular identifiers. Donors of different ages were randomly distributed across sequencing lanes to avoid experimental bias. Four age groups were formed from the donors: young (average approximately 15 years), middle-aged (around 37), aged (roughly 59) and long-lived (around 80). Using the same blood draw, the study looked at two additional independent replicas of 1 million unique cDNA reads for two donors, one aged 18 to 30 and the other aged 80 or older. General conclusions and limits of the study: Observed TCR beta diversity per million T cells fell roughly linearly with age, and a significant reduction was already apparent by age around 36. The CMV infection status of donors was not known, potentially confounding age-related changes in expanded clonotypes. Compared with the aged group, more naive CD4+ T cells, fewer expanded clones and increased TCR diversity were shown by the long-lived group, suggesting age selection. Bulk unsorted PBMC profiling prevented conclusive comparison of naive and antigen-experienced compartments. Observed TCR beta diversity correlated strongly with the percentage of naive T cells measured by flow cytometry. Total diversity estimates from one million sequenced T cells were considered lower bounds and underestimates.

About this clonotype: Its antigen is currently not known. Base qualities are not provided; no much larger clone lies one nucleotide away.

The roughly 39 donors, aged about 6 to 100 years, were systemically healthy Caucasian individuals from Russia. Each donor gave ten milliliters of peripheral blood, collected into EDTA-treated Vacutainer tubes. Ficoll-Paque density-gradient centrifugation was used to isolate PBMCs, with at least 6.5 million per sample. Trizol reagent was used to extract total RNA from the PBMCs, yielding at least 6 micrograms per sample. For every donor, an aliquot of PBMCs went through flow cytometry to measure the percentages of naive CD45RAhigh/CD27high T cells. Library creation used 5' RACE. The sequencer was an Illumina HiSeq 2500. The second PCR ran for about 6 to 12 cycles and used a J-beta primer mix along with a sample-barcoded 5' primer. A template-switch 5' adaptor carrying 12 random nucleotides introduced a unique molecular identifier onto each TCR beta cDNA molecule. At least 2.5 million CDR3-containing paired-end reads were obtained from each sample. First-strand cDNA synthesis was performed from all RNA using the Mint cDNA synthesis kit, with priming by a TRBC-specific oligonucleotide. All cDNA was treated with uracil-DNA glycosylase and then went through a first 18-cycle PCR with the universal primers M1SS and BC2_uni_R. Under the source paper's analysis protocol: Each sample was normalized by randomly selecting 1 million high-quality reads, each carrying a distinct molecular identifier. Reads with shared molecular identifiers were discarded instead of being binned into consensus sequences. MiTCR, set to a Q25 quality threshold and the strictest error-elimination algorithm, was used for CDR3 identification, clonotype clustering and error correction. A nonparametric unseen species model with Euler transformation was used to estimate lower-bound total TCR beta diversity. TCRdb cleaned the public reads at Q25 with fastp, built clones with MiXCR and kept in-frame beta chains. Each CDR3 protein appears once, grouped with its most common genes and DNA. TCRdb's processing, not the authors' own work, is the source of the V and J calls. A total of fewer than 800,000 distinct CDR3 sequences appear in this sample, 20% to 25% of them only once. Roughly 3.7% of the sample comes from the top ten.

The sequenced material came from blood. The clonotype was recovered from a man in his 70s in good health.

The DNA is as follows: TGCAGCGCCATACGGGGCCCGAGCACCGATGAGCAGTTCTTC. Its coded protein is CSAIRGPSTDEQFF. Recombination linked TRBV29-1 to TRBJ2-1; the D gene could be TRBD1 or TRBD2, each one agreeing over 5 bases. At the junction V is shortened by 7 bases and J by 8 bases, with 21 bases in between. Inclusive of the bounding cysteine and phenylalanine, the CDR3 is 14 residues long. The sequence is cut down to CDR3 DNA, 42 bases in frame from base 1. According to the germline V gene, CDR1 reads SQVTM and CDR2 reads ANQGSEA.